These 6 T cell receptor beta chains were all obtained from the same sample, sequenced in a study of blood T cell repertoires in COVID-19. Clones were sequenced by immunoSEQ multiplex PCR, and TCRdb holds only the in-frame ones, with some missing. The sample shows some 74,000 clones, under 85% of them seen only once. The sample consisted of peripheral blood. These receptors were obtained from a woman between 45 and 60 years old with acute or convalescent COVID-19.

This chain connects TRBV7-3 to TRBJ2-2; weak D call: TRBD1 (5 bases). The V gene lost 6 bases and the J gene lost 4 bases, with 18 bases spanning the gap. Germline values: CDR1 SGHTA, CDR2 FQGTGA. CDR3 length: 16 amino acids. In nucleotides, the CDR3 is TGTGCCAGCAGTTCCCGACAGCGACGGAGCACCGGGGAGCTGTTTTTT. This gives the protein CASSSRQRRSTGELFF.

V gene TRBV29-1 combines with J gene TRBJ2-3, with D possibly matching TRBD2 (5 bases). In germline, CDR1 is SQVTM, CDR2 ANQGSEA. V lost 3 bases and J lost 1, with 8 bases in between. This CDR3 spans 13 amino acids. The CDR3 protein is CSVDDGGTDTQYF. CDR3 DNA: TGCAGCGTTGATGACGGGGGCACAGATACGCAGTATTTT.

The chain has TRBV7-2 and TRBJ2-2; D is unclear. The V gene's germline CDR1 is SGHTA and CDR2 FQGNSA. The length of the CDR3 is 17 residues. The germline V and J ends were trimmed by 1 base and 0 bases, with 12 bases remaining between them. This CDR3 is CASSLDPVRANTGELFF. For the CDR3, the DNA is TGTGCCAGCAGCTTAGATCCGGTTCGTGCGAACACCGGGGAGCTGTTTTTT.

V usage is TRBV10-3 and J usage is TRBJ2-3; D possibly corresponds to TRBD1 (6 bases). V was shortened by 9 bases and J by 2 bases, with 15 bases between the two germline ends. The germline V gene encodes CDR1 ENHRY and CDR2 SYGVKD. This CDR3 has 14 residues. In DNA form, the CDR3 reads TGTGCCATAAGACAGGCTGCCCCCACAGATACGCAGTATTTT. It specifies CAIRQAAPTDTQYF.

The rearrangement links TRBV6-5 to TRBJ2-1, with D maybe TRBD1 (5 bases). The CDR3 covers 14 residues. V shed 8 bases and J shed 3 bases, with 14 bases lying between them. CDR1 is MNHEY and CDR2 is SVGAGI in the germline V gene. The CDR3 is CASPQGLVYNEQFF. The CDR3 region has the DNA TGTGCCAGCCCTCAGGGCCTCGTCTACAATGAGCAGTTCTTC.

The J gene is TRBJ1-2, the V gene TRBV29-1, with 8 positions matching TRBD1. The germline CDR1 and CDR2 sequences are SQVTM and ANQGSEA. With 3 bases clipped from V and 4 bases from J, the junction kept 22 bases outside the gene matches. The CDR3 sequence is 19 residues long. Written as DNA, the CDR3 is TGCAGCGTTGATAAAAAAACCGGAGAGGGGGGACAGGAGATCTATGGCTACACCTTC. It yields the protein CSVDKKTGEGGQEIYGYTF.